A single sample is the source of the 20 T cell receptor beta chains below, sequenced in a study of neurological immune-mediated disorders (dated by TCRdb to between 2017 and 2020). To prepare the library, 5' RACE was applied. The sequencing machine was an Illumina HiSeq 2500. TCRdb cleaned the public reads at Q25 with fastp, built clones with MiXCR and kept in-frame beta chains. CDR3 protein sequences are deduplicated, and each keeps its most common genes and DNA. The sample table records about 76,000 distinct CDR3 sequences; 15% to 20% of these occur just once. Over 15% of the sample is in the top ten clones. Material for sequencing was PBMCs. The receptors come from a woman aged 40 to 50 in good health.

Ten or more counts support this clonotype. DNA of the CDR3: TGTGCCAGCAAGGGCCGGAGGTACACCATATATTTT. Translating it yields CASKGRRYTIYF. The chain employs TRBV28 and TRBJ1-3; D not certain. This CDR3 is built from 12 residues. CDR1 and CDR2 (germline): MDHEN, SYDVKM. V lost 7 bases and J lost 8, with 12 bases in between.

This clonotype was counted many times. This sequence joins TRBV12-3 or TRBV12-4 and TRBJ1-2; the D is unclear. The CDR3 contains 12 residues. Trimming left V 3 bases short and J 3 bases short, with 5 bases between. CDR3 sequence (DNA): TGTGCCAGCAGTTTGAGGCACTATGGCTACACCTTC. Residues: CASSLRHYGYTF.

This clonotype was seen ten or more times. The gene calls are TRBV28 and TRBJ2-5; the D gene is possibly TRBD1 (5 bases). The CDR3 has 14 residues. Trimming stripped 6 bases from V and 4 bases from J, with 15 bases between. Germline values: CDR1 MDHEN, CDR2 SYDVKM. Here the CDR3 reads CASRSQGSLETQYF. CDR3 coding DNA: TGTGCCAGCAGATCCCAGGGAAGTCTAGAGACCCAGTACTTC.

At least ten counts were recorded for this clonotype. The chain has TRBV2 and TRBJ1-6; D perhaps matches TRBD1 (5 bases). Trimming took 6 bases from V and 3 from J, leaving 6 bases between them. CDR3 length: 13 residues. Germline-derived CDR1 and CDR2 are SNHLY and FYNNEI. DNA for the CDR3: TGTGCCAGCAGACAGGACTATAATTCACCCCTCCACTTT. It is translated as CASRQDYNSPLHF. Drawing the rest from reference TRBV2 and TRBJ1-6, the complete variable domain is EPEVTQTPSHQVTQMGQEVILRCVPISNHLYFYWYRQILGQKVEFLVSFYNNEISEKSEIFDDQFSVERPDGSNFTLKIRSTKLEDSAMYFCASRQDYNSPLHFGNGTRLTVT.

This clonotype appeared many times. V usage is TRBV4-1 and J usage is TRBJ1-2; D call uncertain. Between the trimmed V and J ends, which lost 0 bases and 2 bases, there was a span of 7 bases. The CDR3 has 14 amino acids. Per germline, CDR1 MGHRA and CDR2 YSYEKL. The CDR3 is CASSQDMVNYGYTF. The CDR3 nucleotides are TGCGCCAGCAGCCAAGATATGGTCAACTATGGCTACACCTTC.

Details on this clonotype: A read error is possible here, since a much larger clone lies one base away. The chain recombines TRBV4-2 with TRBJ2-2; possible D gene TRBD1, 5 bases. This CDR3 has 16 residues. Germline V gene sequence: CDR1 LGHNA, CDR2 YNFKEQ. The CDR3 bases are TGTGCCTGCAGCCAAGTGGTGCAGGGTGACACCGGGGAGCTGTTTTTT. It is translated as CACSQVVQGDTGELFF.

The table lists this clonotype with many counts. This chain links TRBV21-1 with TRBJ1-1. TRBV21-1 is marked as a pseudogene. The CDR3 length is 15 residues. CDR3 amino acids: CASSKGVGLRAEAFF. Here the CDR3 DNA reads TGTGCCAGCAGCAAAGGCGTAGGCTTGAGGGCTGAAGCTTTCTTT.

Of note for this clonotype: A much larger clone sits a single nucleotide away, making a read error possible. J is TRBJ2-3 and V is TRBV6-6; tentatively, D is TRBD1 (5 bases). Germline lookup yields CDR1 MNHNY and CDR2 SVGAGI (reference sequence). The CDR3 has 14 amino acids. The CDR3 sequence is CARSYGRATDTQYF. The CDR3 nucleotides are TGTGCCAGAAGTTACGGCAGGGCTACAGATACGCAGTATTTT.

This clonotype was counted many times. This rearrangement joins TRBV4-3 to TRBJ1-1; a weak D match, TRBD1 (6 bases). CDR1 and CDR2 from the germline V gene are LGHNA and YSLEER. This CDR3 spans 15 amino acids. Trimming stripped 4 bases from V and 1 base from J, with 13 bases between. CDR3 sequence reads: CASSLSTDRNTEAFF. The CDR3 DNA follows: TGCGCCAGCAGCCTCTCAACGGACAGGAACACTGAAGCTTTCTTT.

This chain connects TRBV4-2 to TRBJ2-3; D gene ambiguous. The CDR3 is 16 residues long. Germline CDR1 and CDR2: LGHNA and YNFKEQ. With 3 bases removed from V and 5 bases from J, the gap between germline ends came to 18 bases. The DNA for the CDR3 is TGTGCCAGCAGCCAGACCCTTGTTGCCGGTCGAGATACGCAGTATTTT. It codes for CASSQTLVAGRDTQYF.

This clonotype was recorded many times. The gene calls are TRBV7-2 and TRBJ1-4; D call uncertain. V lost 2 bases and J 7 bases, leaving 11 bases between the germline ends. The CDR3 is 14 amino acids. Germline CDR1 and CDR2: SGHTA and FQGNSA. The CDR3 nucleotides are TGTGCCAGCAGCTTAAAGCCAGACGGTGAAAAACTGTTTTTT. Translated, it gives CASSLKPDGEKLFF.

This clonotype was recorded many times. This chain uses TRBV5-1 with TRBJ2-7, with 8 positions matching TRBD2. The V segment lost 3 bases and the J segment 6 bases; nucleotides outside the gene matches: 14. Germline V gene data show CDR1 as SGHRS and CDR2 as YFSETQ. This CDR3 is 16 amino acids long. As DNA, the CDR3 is TGCGCCAGCAGCTCGGTGACTAGAGCGGGGGTTGGCGAGCAGTACTTC. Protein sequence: CASSSVTRAGVGEQYF.

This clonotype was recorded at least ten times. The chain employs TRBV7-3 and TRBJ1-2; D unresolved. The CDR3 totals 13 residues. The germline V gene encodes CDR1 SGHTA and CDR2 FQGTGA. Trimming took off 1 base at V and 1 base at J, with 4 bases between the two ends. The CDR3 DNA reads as TGTGCCAGCAGCTTAAACAGTAACTATGGCTACACCTTC. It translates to CASSLNSNYGYTF.

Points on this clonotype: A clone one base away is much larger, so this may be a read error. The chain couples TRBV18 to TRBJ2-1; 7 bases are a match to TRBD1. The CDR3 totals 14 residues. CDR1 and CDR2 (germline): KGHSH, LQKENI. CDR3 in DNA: TGTGCCAGCTCACCGAGGGACAGTTCGGATGAGCTGTTCTTC. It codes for CASSPRDSSDELFF.

The CDR3 region has the DNA TGTGCCAGCAGCTCCCCTTCGGGGGGGGGCTACAATGAGCAGTTCTTC. This codes for CASSSPSGGGYNEQFF. The V call is TRBV11-2, the J call TRBJ2-1, with 8 bases aligning to TRBD2. The CDR3 consists of 16 residues. Trimming at V came to 4 bases and at J to 3 bases, leaving 8 bases not matched to a gene. Germline lookup yields CDR1 SGHAT and CDR2 FQNNGV.

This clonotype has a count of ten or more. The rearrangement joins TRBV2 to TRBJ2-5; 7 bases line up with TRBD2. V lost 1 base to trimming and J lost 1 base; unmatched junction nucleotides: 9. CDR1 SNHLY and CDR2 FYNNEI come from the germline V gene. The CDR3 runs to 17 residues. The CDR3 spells CASSEGWRGNTQETQYF. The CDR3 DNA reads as TGTGCCAGCAGTGAAGGGTGGCGGGGGAATACCCAAGAGACCCAGTACTTC.

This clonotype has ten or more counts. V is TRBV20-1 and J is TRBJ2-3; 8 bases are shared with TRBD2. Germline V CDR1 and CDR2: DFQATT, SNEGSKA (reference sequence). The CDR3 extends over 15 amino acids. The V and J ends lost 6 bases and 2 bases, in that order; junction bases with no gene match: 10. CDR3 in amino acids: CSAETSADSTDTQYF. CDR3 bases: TGCAGTGCGGAGACTAGCGCGGACTCCACAGATACGCAGTATTTT.

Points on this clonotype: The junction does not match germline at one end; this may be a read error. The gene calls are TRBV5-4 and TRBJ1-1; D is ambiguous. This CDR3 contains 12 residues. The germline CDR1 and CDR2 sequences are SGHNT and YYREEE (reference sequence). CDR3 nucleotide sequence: TGTGCCAGTCAACGGGGTGACACTGAAGCTTTCTTC. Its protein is CASQRGDTEAFF.

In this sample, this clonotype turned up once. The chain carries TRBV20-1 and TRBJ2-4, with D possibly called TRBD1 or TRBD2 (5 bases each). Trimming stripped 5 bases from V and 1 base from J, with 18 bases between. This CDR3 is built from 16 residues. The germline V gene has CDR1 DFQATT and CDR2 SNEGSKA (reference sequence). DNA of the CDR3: TGCAGTGCTCCCAGGGCCAGGGCGGGTGCCAAAAACATTCAGTACTTC. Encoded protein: CSAPRARAGAKNIQYF.

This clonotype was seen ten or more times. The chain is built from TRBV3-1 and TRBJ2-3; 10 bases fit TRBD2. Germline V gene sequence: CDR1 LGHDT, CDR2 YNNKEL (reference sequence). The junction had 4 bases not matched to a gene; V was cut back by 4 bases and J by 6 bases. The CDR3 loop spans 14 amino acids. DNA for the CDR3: TGTGCCAGCAGCCGACTACTAGCGGGGGATACGCAGTATTTT. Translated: CASSRLLAGDTQYF.